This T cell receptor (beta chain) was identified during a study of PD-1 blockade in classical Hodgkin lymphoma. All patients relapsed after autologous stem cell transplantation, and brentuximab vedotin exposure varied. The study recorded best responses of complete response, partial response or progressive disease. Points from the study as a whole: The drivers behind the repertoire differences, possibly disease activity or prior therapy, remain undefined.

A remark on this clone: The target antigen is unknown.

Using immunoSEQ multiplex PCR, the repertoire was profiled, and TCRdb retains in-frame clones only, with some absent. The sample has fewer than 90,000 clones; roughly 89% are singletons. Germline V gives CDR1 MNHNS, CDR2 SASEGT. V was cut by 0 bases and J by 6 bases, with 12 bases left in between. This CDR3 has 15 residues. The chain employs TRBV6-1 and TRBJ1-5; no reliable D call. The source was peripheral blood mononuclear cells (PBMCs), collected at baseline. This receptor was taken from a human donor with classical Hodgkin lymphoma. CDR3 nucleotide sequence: TGTGCCAGCAGTGAAGCTTTCGCGTCCTTTCAGCCCCAGCATTTT. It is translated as CASSEAFASFQPQHF.